The clone carrying this T cell receptor (beta chain) showed up just a few times. Its antigen remains unidentified. This sample was taken from a study of T-cell reconstitution after alpha-beta-depleted transplantation in children. Findings and caveats of the study: The main origin of T-cell counts and diversity one year after transplant was newly produced T cells. Reported findings indicate that, about two months after transplant, alpha-beta T cells came from several hundred expanded clones, which were derived from non-depleted graft cells. Several patients had high TCRbeta diversity at day 60; it came from surviving recipient T cells and thymic progenitors.

The authors prepared the TCRbeta library with unique molecular identifiers. TCRdb reanalysed the PCR reads using MiXCR and keeps one entry per CDR3 protein. Of about 220,000 distinct CDR3 sequences in the sample, approximately 15% are singletons; the top ten hold around 45%. Trimming removed 4 bases from V and 6 bases from J, with 14 bases in between. This CDR3 contains 14 residues. Germline values: CDR1 KGHDR, CDR2 SFDVKD. The source is a male patient between 2 and 15 years old who had a stem cell transplant for acute lymphoblastic leukemia, so the T cells may come from the graft donor. The starting material was PBMCs, mostly from graft donor cells, obtained 360 days after TCRalphabeta/CD19-depleted stem cell transplant. V usage is TRBV24-1 and J usage is TRBJ1-2; D call uncertain. This CDR3 is CATSEMDGRDGYTF. The CDR3 region has the DNA TGTGCCACCAGTGAAATGGACGGACGAGATGGCTACACCTTC.